This TCR beta chain emerged from a study of OX40 agonist ivuxolimab in advanced cancers. Background on the study: Prior anti-PD-1, anti-PD-L1 or anti-CTLA-4 therapy was allowed; approximately 41% had some.

Generated by immunoSEQ multiplex PCR, the TCRdb table keeps only in-frame clones and is missing some. The data show approximately 70,000 clones, more than 70% seen once. Trimming pared 0 bases from V and 8 bases from J, leaving 12 bases between. CDR1 and CDR2 from the germline V gene are SGHRS and YFSETQ. This CDR3 comprises 14 residues. The receptor's source is an adult with an advanced solid tumor such as melanoma, head and neck, liver or kidney cancer. The V gene is TRBV5-1, the J gene TRBJ2-1, with D perhaps TRBD2 (6 bases). This sample comprised CD4+ or CD8+ T cells sorted from blood, obtained in a trial of the OX40 agonist ivuxolimab. CDR3 sequence: CASSLEGGEDEQFF. The CDR3 DNA sequence: TGCGCCAGCAGCTTGGAAGGAGGGGAGGATGAGCAGTTCTTC.